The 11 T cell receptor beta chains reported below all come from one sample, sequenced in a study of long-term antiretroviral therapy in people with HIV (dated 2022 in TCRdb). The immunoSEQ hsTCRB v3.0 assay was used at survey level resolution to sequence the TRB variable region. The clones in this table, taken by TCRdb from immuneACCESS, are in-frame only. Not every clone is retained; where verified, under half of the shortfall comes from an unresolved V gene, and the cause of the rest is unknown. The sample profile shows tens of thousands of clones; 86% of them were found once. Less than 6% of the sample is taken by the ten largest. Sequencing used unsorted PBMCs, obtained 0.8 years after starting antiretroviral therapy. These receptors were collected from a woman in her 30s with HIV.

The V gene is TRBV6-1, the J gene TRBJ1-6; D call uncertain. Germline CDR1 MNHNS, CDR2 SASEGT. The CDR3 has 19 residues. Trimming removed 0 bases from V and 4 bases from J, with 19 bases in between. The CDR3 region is CASSEAGPRANPYNSPLHF. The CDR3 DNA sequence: TGTGCCAGCAGTGAAGCCGGGCCTAGAGCTAACCCTTATAATTCACCCCTCCACTTT.

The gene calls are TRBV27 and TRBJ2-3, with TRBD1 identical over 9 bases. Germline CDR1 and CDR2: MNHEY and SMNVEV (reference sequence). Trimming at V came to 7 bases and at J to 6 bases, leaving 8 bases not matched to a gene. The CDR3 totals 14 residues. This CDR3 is CASNRQGGGDTQYF. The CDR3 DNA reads TGTGCCAGCAACAGACAGGGGGGTGGCGATACGCAGTATTTT.

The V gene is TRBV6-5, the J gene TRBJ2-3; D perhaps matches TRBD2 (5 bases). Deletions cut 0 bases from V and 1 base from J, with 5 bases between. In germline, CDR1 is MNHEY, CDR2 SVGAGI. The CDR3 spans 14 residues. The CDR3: CASSYSSGTDTQYF. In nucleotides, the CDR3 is TGTGCCAGCAGTTACTCTAGCGGCACAGATACGCAGTATTTT.

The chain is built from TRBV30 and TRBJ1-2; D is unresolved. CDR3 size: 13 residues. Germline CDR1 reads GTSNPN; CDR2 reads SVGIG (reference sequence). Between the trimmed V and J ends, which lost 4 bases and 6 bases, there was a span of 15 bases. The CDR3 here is CAWIKGVQDGYTF. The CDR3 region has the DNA TGTGCCTGGATTAAGGGAGTTCAGGATGGCTACACCTTC.

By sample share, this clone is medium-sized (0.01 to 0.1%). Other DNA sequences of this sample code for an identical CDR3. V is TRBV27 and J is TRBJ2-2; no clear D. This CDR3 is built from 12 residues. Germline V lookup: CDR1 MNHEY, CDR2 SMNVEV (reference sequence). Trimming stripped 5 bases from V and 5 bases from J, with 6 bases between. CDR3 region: CASSGKTGELFF. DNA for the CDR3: TGTGCCAGCAGTGGGAAAACCGGGGAGCTGTTTTTT.

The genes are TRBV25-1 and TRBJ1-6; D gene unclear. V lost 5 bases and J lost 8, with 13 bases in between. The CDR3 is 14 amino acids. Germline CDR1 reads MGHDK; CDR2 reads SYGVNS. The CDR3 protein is CASSMTPRHSPLHF. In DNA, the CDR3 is TGTGCCAGCAGTATGACCCCCCGGCATTCACCCCTCCACTTT.

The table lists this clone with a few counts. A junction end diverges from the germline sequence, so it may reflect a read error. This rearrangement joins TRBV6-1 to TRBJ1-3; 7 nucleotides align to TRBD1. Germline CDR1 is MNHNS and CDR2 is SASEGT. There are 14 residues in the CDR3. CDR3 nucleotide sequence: TGTGCCAGCAGTGGACGGGACAGCCGCACCCTATCGGATTTT. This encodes CASSGRDSRTLSDF.

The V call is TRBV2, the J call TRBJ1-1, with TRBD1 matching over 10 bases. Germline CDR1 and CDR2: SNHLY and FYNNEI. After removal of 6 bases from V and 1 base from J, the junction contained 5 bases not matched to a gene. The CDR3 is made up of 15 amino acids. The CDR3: CASSERDRGNTEAFF. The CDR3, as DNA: TGTGCCAGCAGCGAACGGGACAGGGGGAACACTGAAGCTTTCTTT.

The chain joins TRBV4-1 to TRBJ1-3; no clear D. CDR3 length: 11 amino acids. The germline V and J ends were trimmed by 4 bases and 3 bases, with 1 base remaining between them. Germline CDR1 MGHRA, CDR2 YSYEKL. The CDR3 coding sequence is TGCGCCAGCAGCCTTGGAAACACCATATATTTT. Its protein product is CASSLGNTIYF.

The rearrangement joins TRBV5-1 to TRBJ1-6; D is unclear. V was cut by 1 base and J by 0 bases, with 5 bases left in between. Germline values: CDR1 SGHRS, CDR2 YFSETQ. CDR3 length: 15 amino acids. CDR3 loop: CASSLKSSYNSPLHF. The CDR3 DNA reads TGCGCCAGCAGCTTGAAGAGCTCCTATAATTCACCCCTCCACTTT.

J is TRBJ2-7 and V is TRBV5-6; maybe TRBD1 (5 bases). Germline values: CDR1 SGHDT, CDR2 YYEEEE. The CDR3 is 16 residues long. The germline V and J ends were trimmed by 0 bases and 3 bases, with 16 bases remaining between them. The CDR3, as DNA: TGTGCCAGCAGCTTGGCCGGTGGGCAGGGCGGCTACGAGCAGTACTTC. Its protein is CASSLAGGQGGYEQYF.